These 24 T cell receptor beta chains were sequenced from one sample in a study of T cell changes during pregnancy in multiple sclerosis. The method was immunoSEQ multiplex PCR; TCRdb's version includes in-frame clones alone and lacks a portion of them. The sample contains under 50,000 clones, 80% to 90% of which appear only once. The specimen comprised CD4+ T cells from peripheral blood mononuclear cells, sampled after pregnancy. The receptors stem from a female donor with multiple sclerosis, enrolled in a pregnancy study.

The chain employs TRBV6-6 and TRBJ1-3; D may be TRBD1 (6 bases). The CDR3 is 15 amino acids. The ends were cut back, 6 bases at V and 4 bases at J, with 16 bases in the middle. Germline assignment: CDR1 MNHNY and CDR2 SVGAGI (reference sequence). CDR3 DNA: TGTGCCAGCAGCCCTGACAGGTCTGGGGGAAACACCATATATTTT. The encoded protein is CASSPDRSGGNTIYF.

The chain has TRBV7-3 and TRBJ2-1, with 7 bases identical to TRBD1. From germline, CDR1 is SGHTA and CDR2 FQGTGA. The V segment lost 5 bases and the J segment 9 bases; nucleotides outside the gene matches: 13. The CDR3 totals 15 residues. The CDR3 region has the DNA TGTGCCAGCAGCCCGAACACAGGGGCTGGACTTGAGCAGTTCTTC. The encoded protein is CASSPNTGAGLEQFF.

V and J are TRBV5-1 and TRBJ1-5; D remains unclear. CDR1 SGHRS and CDR2 YFSETQ come from the germline V gene. The CDR3 contains 15 residues. Trimming shortened V by 0 bases and J by 2 bases, and 9 bases separated the two germline ends. DNA for the CDR3: TGCGCCAGCAGCTTGGTGGCAGGCGGCAATCAGCCCCAGCATTTT. It codes for CASSLVAGGNQPQHF.

The gene calls are TRBV2 and TRBJ1-1; 8 bases line up with TRBD1. Germline CDR1 and CDR2: SNHLY and FYNNEI. J gave up 6 bases and V 6 bases, and 3 bases lay outside the gene matches. The CDR3 totals 12 residues. Here the CDR3 reads CASRQGGPEAFF. The CDR3 DNA reads TGTGCCAGCAGACAGGGGGGCCCTGAAGCTTTCTTT.

Only one count was recorded for this clone. The CDR3 loop reads CATRPGTGSYEQYF. The DNA of the CDR3 is TGCGCCACGCGACCCGGGACAGGGTCCTACGAGCAGTACTTC. The V and J genes are TRBV10-1 and TRBJ2-7; 9 bases map to TRBD1. In germline, CDR1 is WNHNN, CDR2 SYGVQD (reference sequence). V lost 10 bases and J lost 1; bases outside the gene matches: 8. CDR3 size: 14 residues.

The rearrangement joins TRBV5-5 to TRBJ1-1; D might be TRBD1 (5 bases). This CDR3 spans 15 amino acids. The germline V gene has CDR1 SGHKS and CDR2 YYEKEE (reference sequence). The germline V and J ends were trimmed by 2 bases and 4 bases, with 15 bases remaining between them. The CDR3, as DNA: TGTGCCAGCAGCTTTATGGGGCAAGACGCCACTGAAGCTTTCTTT. Translated: CASSFMGQDATEAFF. The complete variable domain, with remaining parts taken from reference TRBV5-5 and TRBJ1-1, reads DAGVTQSPTHLIKTRGQQVTLRCSPISGHKSVSWYQQVLGQGPQFIFQYYEKEERGRGNFPDRFSARQFPNYSSELNVNALLLGDSALYLCASSFMGQDATEAFFGQGTRLTVV.

This clone was observed a handful of times. The chain uses TRBV19 and TRBJ1-2; D remains ambiguous. Germline CDR1 reads LNHDA; CDR2 reads SQIVND (reference sequence). CDR3 size: 11 residues. V was shortened by 8 bases and J by 5 bases, with 9 bases between the two germline ends. The CDR3 bases are TGTGCCAGTGAGAAGAAATATGGCTACACCTTC. Translated: CASEKKYGYTF.

J is TRBJ2-5 and V is TRBV11-2; a weak D match, TRBD2 (5 bases). CDR3 length: 13 residues. Trimming removed 2 bases at V and 5 bases at J, with 9 bases between. CDR1 is SGHAT and CDR2 is FQNNGV in the germline V gene. CDR3 sequence (DNA): TGTGCCAGCAGCTTAAATAGCGTGGAGACCCAGTACTTC. Amino acid sequence: CASSLNSVETQYF.

A note on this clone: At one end the junction does not follow the germline gene, possibly because of a read error. This sequence joins TRBV12-5 and TRBJ2-3; 8 bases map to TRBD1. Germline V lookup: CDR1 LGHNT, CDR2 FRNRAP. The CDR3 length is 13 residues. The CDR3 protein is CASGLTGQDKQYF. The CDR3 DNA follows: TGTGCTAGTGGCCTAACGGGACAGGATAAGCAGTATTTT.

V gene TRBV7-9 combines with J gene TRBJ2-7; the match to TRBD1 covers 7 bases. The CDR3 runs to 14 residues. The germline CDR1 and CDR2 sequences are SEHNR and FQNEAQ (reference sequence). With V trimmed by 5 bases and J by 6 bases, 10 bases remained unmatched. CDR3 sequence reads: CASSVTGTAGEQYF. CDR3 nucleotides: TGTGCCAGCAGCGTTACCGGGACAGCCGGCGAGCAGTACTTC.

This chain links TRBV5-3 with TRBJ2-3, with TRBD2 matching 7 bases. TRBV5-3 qualifies as an ORF whose function is uncertain. The CDR3 loop spans 16 amino acids. Unmatched junction bases numbered 5, after V lost 0 bases and J lost 1 base. In DNA, the CDR3 is TGTGCCAGAAGCTTGGGGCGAACTAGCGGCACAGATACGCAGTATTTT. The encoded protein is CARSLGRTSGTDTQYF.

V and J are TRBV6-5 and TRBJ1-1, with a possible D match to TRBD1 (6 bases). V was cut by 2 bases and J by 3 bases, with 10 bases left in between. The CDR3 has 14 residues. Germline CDR1 MNHEY, CDR2 SVGAGI. The CDR3 nucleotides read TGTGCCAGCAGTTACATAGCAGGGGACACTGAAGCTTTCTTT. Amino acid sequence: CASSYIAGDTEAFF.

The V call is TRBV19, the J call TRBJ1-1; D ambiguous. The germline gives CDR1 LNHDA, CDR2 SQIVND (reference sequence). The CDR3 consists of 14 residues. Trimming pared 3 bases from V and 11 bases from J, leaving 19 bases between. The CDR3 here is CASSINRGVLDAFF. As DNA, the CDR3 is TGTGCCAGTAGTATTAATCGCGGAGTGCTCGACGCTTTCTTT.

This clone appeared once. The chain has TRBV5-6 and TRBJ2-5; D gene uncertain. Trimming shortened V by 0 bases and J by 2 bases, and 8 bases separated the two germline ends. CDR1 SGHDT and CDR2 YYEEEE come from the germline V gene. The CDR3 is 14 residues long. The CDR3 reads CASSLVSSQETQYF. Written as DNA, the CDR3 is TGTGCCAGCAGCTTGGTTTCGAGTCAAGAGACCCAGTACTTC.

The genes are TRBV27 and TRBJ1-1, with D possibly TRBD1 on 5 matching bases. This CDR3 region has 13 residues. Germline V gene data show CDR1 as MNHEY and CDR2 as SMNVEV (reference sequence). V lost 8 bases and J 4 bases, leaving 14 bases between the germline ends. The DNA for the CDR3 is TGTGCCAGCCCCAGGGAGGATCGCACTGAAGCTTTCTTT. It is translated as CASPREDRTEAFF.

The V gene is TRBV5-5, the J gene TRBJ1-1; 9 bases agree with TRBD1. CDR1 is SGHKS and CDR2 is YYEKEE in the germline V gene (reference sequence). The CDR3 is made up of 13 amino acids. The trim removed 5 bases at V and 8 bases at J, leaving 7 bases unmatched. The CDR3 reads CASRAGTGREAFF. DNA of the CDR3: TGTGCCAGCAGAGCCGGGACAGGGAGAGAAGCTTTCTTT.

J is TRBJ2-2 and V is TRBV25-1, with 7 bases matching TRBD1. The CDR3 spans 16 residues. Trimming at V came to 7 bases and at J to 0 bases, leaving 8 bases not matched to a gene. Germline loops: CDR1 MGHDK, CDR2 SYGVNS. Written as DNA, the CDR3 is TGTGCCAGCACTTCCGACAGGGCGCCGAACACCGGGGAGCTGTTTTTT. It specifies CASTSDRAPNTGELFF. The full variable domain, completed using reference TRBV25-1 and TRBJ2-2, is EADIYQTPRYLVIGTGKKITLECSQTMGHDKMYWYQQDPGMELHLIHYSYGVNSTEKGDLSSESTVSRIRTEHFPLTLESARPSHTSQYLCASTSDRAPNTGELFFGEGSRLTVL.

J is TRBJ2-5 and V is TRBV30; 13 positions agree with TRBD2. Germline V gene sequence: CDR1 GTSNPN, CDR2 SVGIG (reference sequence). V trimming: 2 bases; J trimming: 3 bases; junction bases outside the gene matches: 9. CDR3 length equals 17 residues. The CDR3 loop is CAWSPYRLAGGKETQYF. CDR3 bases: TGTGCCTGGAGTCCCTACAGACTAGCGGGAGGTAAAGAGACCCAGTACTTC.

The V call is TRBV4-1, the J call TRBJ2-1, with 12 bases fitting TRBD2. The CDR3 covers 15 residues. The junction had 6 bases not matched to a gene; V was cut back by 0 bases and J by 12 bases. Germline V gives CDR1 MGHRA, CDR2 YSYEKL. The CDR3 region is CASSQDGLAGTGQFF. As DNA, the CDR3 is TGCGCCAGCAGCCAAGACGGACTAGCGGGAACTGGGCAGTTCTTC.

The rearrangement uses TRBV11-2 and TRBJ1-1; D call uncertain. V was clipped by 1 base and J by 0 bases, with 9 bases between them. The germline gives CDR1 SGHAT, CDR2 FQNNGV. The CDR3 covers 15 residues. DNA of the CDR3: TGTGCCAGCAGCTTAGGTGGCACTATGAACACTGAAGCTTTCTTT. This encodes CASSLGGTMNTEAFF.

V is TRBV18 and J is TRBJ2-3; 7 bases are shared with TRBD2. Germline CDR1 reads KGHSH; CDR2 reads LQKENI. The CDR3 runs to 14 residues. Trimming at V came to 4 bases and at J to 0 bases, leaving 1 base not matched to a gene. The CDR3 reads CASSQLASTDTQYF. The CDR3 nucleotides are TGTGCCAGCTCACAACTAGCGAGCACAGATACGCAGTATTTT.

The chain is built from TRBV27 and TRBJ2-1; D gene unclear. The germline gives CDR1 MNHEY, CDR2 SMNVEV (reference sequence). V lost 4 bases and J 5 bases, leaving 15 bases between the germline ends. This CDR3 has 15 amino acids. The CDR3 loop reads CASSSRSLQNNEQFF. As DNA, the CDR3 is TGTGCCAGCAGTTCCCGGTCTTTGCAAAACAATGAGCAGTTCTTC.

This chain joins TRBV28 and TRBJ2-7; D remains ambiguous. CDR3 length equals 13 residues. Trimming left V 6 bases short and J 2 bases short, with 11 bases between. Germline CDR1 reads MDHEN; CDR2 reads SYDVKM. The CDR3 region has the DNA TGTGCCAGCAGGATACAGAGAGCCTACGAGCAGTACTTC. Amino acids: CASRIQRAYEQYF.

V and J are TRBV4-1 and TRBJ1-5, with TRBD1 matching 8 bases. CDR1 and CDR2 from the germline V gene are MGHRA and YSYEKL. CDR3 length: 17 residues. The ends lost 1 base at V and 7 bases at J; junction bases unmatched: 12. Here the CDR3 reads CASSQGVTGQGWQPQHF. The CDR3 DNA reads as TGCGCCAGCAGCCAAGGGGTCACTGGACAGGGATGGCAGCCCCAGCATTTT.